The 10 T cell receptor beta chains reported below all come from one sample, sequenced in a study of shared clonotypes between healthy human individuals. Clones were sequenced by immunoSEQ multiplex PCR, and TCRdb holds only the in-frame ones, with some missing. This table holds 2 million to 2.5 million clones, approximately 95% found once. Sequencing was performed on naive CD4+ T cells sorted from blood. Subset reported: CD45RA+ positively selected. These receptors all stem from a man younger than 30 in good health.

The genes are TRBV6-5 and TRBJ1-3; no reliable D call. The V gene lost 5 bases and the J gene lost 0 bases, with 11 bases spanning the gap. CDR3 size: 15 residues. Germline CDR1 and CDR2: MNHEY and SVGAGI. The CDR3 DNA follows: TGTGCCAGCAGTCGTTCCAGGAGCTCTGGAAACACCATATATTTT. Translation gives CASSRSRSSGNTIYF.

The chain links TRBV14 to TRBJ2-5; 14 bases are shared with TRBD2. With V trimmed by 4 bases and J by 3 bases, 4 bases remained unmatched. There are 16 residues in the CDR3. Germline values: CDR1 SGHDN, CDR2 FVKESK. In DNA form, the CDR3 reads TGTGCCAGCAGCCTCGGGACTAGCGGGGGCAAAGAGACCCAGTACTTC. Protein sequence: CASSLGTSGGKETQYF.

The chain links TRBV29-1 to TRBJ2-7; 10 nucleotides agree with TRBD1. Germline CDR1 and CDR2: SQVTM and ANQGSEA. The CDR3 extends over 12 amino acids. V gave up 7 bases and J gave up 6 bases; unmatched junction bases: 6. The CDR3 loop reads CSGRRDRGEQYF. In nucleotides, the CDR3 is TGCAGCGGCAGGCGGGACAGGGGCGAGCAGTACTTC.

J is TRBJ1-5 and V is TRBV6-1; D call uncertain. CDR1 is MNHNS, CDR2 SASEGT, per germline. CDR3 length: 14 residues. Trimming pared 3 bases from V and 3 bases from J, leaving 9 bases between. This CDR3 is CASSDRHTNQPQHF. The CDR3, as DNA: TGTGCCAGCAGTGATCGACATACCAATCAGCCCCAGCATTTT.

A few counts support this clone. This sample also contains other DNA sequences that code for the same CDR3. This chain links TRBV2 with TRBJ1-5; no clear D gene. Germline V lookup: CDR1 SNHLY, CDR2 FYNNEI. V was clipped by 4 bases and J by 6 bases, with 7 bases between them. CDR3 size: 12 residues. The DNA for the CDR3 is TGTGCCAGCAGTGCGGGAAGTCAGCCCCAGCATTTT. Protein: CASSAGSQPQHF. The full variable domain, its missing parts supplied by reference TRBV2 and TRBJ1-5, is EPEVTQTPSHQVTQMGQEVILRCVPISNHLYFYWYRQILGQKVEFLVSFYNNEISEKSEIFDDQFSVERPDGSNFTLKIRSTKLEDSAMYFCASSAGSQPQHFGDGTRLSIL.

The chain couples TRBV27 to TRBJ1-2, with TRBD1 matching 7 bases. With 5 bases clipped from V and 4 bases from J, the junction kept 4 bases outside the gene matches. The CDR3 covers 13 residues. The germline CDR1 and CDR2 sequences are MNHEY and SMNVEV (reference sequence). The CDR3 loop is CASSQDRSYGYTF. The CDR3 bases are TGTGCCAGCAGTCAGGACAGGAGCTATGGCTACACCTTC.

The rearrangement links TRBV6-5 to TRBJ2-1, with TRBD2 as a possible D gene (6 bases). Per the germline V gene, CDR1 is MNHEY and CDR2 is SVGAGI. The CDR3 runs to 13 residues. V dropped 10 bases and J dropped 10 bases, with 20 bases sitting between them. The CDR3 region is CATTSDLGGEQFF. In DNA form, the CDR3 reads TGTGCCACTACAAGCGATCTTGGGGGGGAGCAGTTCTTC.

V is TRBV5-1 and J is TRBJ2-3; D remains unclear. The CDR3 length is 15 residues. V was shortened by 0 bases and J by 2 bases, with 10 bases between the two germline ends. CDR1 is SGHRS and CDR2 is YFSETQ in the germline V gene. DNA for the CDR3: TGCGCCAGCAGCTTGGTCGGCAGGACCACAGATACGCAGTATTTT. This encodes CASSLVGRTTDTQYF.

The chain is built from TRBV6-1 and TRBJ2-3; 9 bases are shared with TRBD2. The CDR3 sequence is 16 residues long. The V and J ends lost 3 bases and 2 bases, in that order; junction bases with no gene match: 6. Germline V gene sequence: CDR1 MNHNS, CDR2 SASEGT. The CDR3 DNA reads as TGTGCCAGCAGTGACCGACTAGCGGAAAACACAGATACGCAGTATTTT. This encodes CASSDRLAENTDTQYF.

V usage is TRBV4-1 and J usage is TRBJ2-5; TRBD2 matches 7 bases. CDR3 length: 16 residues. V gave up 0 bases and J gave up 1 base; unmatched junction bases: 5. CDR1 and CDR2 from the germline V gene are MGHRA and YSYEKL. The CDR3 sequence is CASSQDVASGQETQYF. CDR3 nucleotides: TGCGCCAGCAGCCAAGATGTGGCTAGCGGCCAAGAGACCCAGTACTTC.